This T cell receptor (beta chain) is drawn from a study of blood T cell repertoires in COVID-19. Study context: Samples representing acute and convalescent COVID-19 were sourced from the United States, Italy and Spain. From T cells, B-cell-depleted T cells, or PBMCs came the material, which was cDNA or gDNA.

This clone occurred once. Original processing methods: Amplification with reference gene primers provided the estimates of nucleated cell counts. The assay was immunoSEQ multiplex PCR, and TCRdb's table has in-frame clones only and misses some. V, J and clone size derive from that table, while D and trimming were established from the DNA sequence. The table has about 260,000 clones, around nine tenths seen once. Material: peripheral blood. This TCR came from a middle-aged man with active or convalescent COVID-19.

The CDR3 DNA reads as TGTGCCACCAGTGATTTTGACAGGGATGAGACCCAGTACTTC. This codes for CATSDFDRDETQYF. The V and J genes are TRBV24-1 and TRBJ2-5; 7 positions match TRBD1. V shed 1 base and J 5 bases; nucleotides not matched to a gene: 3. Germline-derived CDR1 and CDR2 are KGHDR and SFDVKD. There are 14 residues in the CDR3.